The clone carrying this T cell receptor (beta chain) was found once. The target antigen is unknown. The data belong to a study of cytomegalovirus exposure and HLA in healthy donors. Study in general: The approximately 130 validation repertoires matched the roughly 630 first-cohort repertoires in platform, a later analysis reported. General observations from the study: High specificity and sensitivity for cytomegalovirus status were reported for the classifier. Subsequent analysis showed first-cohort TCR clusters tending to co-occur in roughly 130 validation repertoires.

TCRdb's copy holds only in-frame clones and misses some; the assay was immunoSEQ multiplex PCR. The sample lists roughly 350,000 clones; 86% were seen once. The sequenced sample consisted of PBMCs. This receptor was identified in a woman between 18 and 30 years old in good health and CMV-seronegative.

In nucleotides, the CDR3 is TGTGCCAGCAGCGTAGGCCCTAGCCAGTCCTACGAGCAGTACTTC. Its protein is CASSVGPSQSYEQYF. This chain connects TRBV9 to TRBJ2-7; TRBD2 is a possible D gene (5 bases). The CDR3 is 15 residues long. Germline CDR1 and CDR2: SGDLS and YYNGEE. Trimming took 0 bases from V and 1 from J, leaving 11 bases between them.